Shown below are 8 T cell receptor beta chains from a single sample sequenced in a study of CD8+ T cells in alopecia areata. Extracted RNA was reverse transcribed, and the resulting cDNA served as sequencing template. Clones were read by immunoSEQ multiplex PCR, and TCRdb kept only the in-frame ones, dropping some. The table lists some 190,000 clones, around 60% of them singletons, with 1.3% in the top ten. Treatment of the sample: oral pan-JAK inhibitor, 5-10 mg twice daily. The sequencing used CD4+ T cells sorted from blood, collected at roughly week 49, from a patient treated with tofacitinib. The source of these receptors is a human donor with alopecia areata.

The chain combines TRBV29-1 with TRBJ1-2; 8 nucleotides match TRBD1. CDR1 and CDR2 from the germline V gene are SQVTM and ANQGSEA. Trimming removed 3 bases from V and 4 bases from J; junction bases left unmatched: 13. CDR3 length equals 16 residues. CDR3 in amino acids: CSVETPYPTGGYGYTF. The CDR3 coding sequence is TGCAGCGTTGAGACCCCATACCCTACAGGGGGCTATGGCTACACCTTC.

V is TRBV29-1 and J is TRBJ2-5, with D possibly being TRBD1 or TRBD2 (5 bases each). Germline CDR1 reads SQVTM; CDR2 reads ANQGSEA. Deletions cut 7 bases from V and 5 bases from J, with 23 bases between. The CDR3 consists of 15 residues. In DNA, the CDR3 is TGCAGCGCCGACCCGTTGCGAGGGGTTCGCGAGACCCAGTACTTC. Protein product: CSADPLRGVRETQYF. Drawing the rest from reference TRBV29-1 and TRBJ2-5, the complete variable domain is SAVISQKPSRDICQRGTSLTIQCQVDSQVTMMFWYRQQPGQSLTLIATANQGSEATYESGFVIDKFPISRPNLTFSTLTVSNMSPEDSSIYLCSADPLRGVRETQYFGPGTRLLVL.

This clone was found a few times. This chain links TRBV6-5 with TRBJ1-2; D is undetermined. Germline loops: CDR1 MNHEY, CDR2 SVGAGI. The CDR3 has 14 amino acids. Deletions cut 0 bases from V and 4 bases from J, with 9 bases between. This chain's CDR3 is CASSYSLNSYGYTF. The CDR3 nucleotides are TGTGCCAGCAGTTACTCGTTAAACAGCTATGGCTACACCTTC.

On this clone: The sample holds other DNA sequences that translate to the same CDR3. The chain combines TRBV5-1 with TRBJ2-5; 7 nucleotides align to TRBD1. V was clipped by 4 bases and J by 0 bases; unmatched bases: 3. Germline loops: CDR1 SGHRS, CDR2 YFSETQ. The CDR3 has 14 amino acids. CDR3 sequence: CASSLGQNQETQYF. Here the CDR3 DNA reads TGCGCCAGCAGCCTGGGACAGAACCAAGAGACCCAGTACTTC.

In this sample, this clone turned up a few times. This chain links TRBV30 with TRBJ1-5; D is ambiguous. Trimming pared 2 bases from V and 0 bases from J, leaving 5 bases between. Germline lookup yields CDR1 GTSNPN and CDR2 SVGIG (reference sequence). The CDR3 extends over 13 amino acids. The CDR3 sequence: CAWSQASNQPQHF. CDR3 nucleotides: TGTGCCTGGAGTCAAGCTAGCAATCAGCCCCAGCATTTT.

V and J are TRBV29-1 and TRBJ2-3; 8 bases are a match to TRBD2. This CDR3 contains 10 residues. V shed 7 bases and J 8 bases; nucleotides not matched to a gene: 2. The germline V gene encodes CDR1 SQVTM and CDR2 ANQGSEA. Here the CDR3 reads CSASGGTQYF. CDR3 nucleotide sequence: TGCAGCGCCAGCGGGGGTACGCAGTATTTT.

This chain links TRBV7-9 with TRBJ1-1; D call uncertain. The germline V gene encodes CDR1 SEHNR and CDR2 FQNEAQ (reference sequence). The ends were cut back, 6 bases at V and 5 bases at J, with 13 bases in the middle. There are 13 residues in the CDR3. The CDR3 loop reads CASSTPLGTEAFF. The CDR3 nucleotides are TGTGCCAGCAGTACACCCCTAGGGACTGAAGCTTTCTTT.

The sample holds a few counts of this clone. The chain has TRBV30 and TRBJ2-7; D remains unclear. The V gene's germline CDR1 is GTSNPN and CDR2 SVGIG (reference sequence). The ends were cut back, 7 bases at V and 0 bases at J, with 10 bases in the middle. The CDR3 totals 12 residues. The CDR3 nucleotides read TGTGCCTTCCGGGTAAACTCCTACGAGCAGTACTTC. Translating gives CAFRVNSYEQYF.